This paragraph reports one T cell receptor beta chain. Its antigen has not been determined. Nothing much larger sits one base from this clone, and base qualities are not available. This sample was taken from a study of T cell responses to AZD1222 COVID-19 vaccine (dated by TCRdb to the early 2020s). Turning to the overall study: Because spike-specific TCR depth and breadth did not differ between the two schedules, AZD1222 recipients who got a second dose at roughly 4 weeks were pooled with those who got a second dose at roughly 12 weeks. TCR sequencing covered more than 230 trial participants: 200 to 220 given two doses of AZD1222 and 26 given two doses of MenACWY control vaccine. Trial participants were enrolled by age into subgroups of 18-55, 56-69 and 70-plus years, and 148, 28 and 57 TCR-sequenced participants, respectively, were included in these subgroups.

A distance of 20 bases separates the germline ends of V and J, which lose 7 bases and 8 bases respectively. Its CDR3 holds 14 amino acids, cysteine through phenylalanine. The retained sequence is limited to the CDR3, 42 bases, with the frame set at the first base. The germline V gene sets CDR1 to MDHEN and CDR2 to SYDVKM. The CDR3 regions of human TCRbeta chains were analyzed by immunosequencing. Under the source paper's analysis protocol: Repertoire TCRs were checked for matches against a reference library of SARS-CoV-2-specific TCRs that had been generated using the MIRA antigen-specificity platform. Breadth was defined as the fraction of unique TCRs that were SARS-CoV-2-associated. Depth was defined as the fraction of total T cells that were SARS-CoV-2-associated. Using the MIRA data, every spike-specific TCR was mapped to the spike region that the TCR reacted to and assigned to either a CD4 or a CD8 class. Log10-transformed breadth and depth values were compared by one-way ANOVA with Sidak's multiple comparisons tests. TCRdb's version of the immuneACCESS table is confined to in-frame rearrangements and falls short of the full clone set. An unresolved V gene accounts for under half of the shortfall where checked; the remainder is of unknown origin. The DNA was the basis for D and trimming; V, J and clone size are from that table. The sample table holds tens of thousands of clones, of which roughly 84% were seen once. About 10% of the sample is taken by the ten largest.

The sample's time point label, decoded: baseline before first vaccination. Vaccinee samples were obtained from the UK trials COV001 and COV002, which included a single-blind randomized controlled phase 2/3 trial of AZD1222 (ChAdOx1 nCoV-19) in healthy adults. Trial participant PBMC samples were collected at day 0 and day 28 after the second dose for TCRbeta chain sequencing. The study at large found these results: Reportedly, close to half of the unique spike-specific TCRs recognized epitopes lying outside the regions that are mutated in the B.1.351 and B.1.1.7 variants. Conclusions about previously exposed vaccinees were limited because only a handful of AZD1222 recipients were SARS-CoV-2 seropositive at baseline. Most participants were white British and females outnumbered males, and the authors suggested that clonal diversity may have been underestimated. The vaccine-associated CD4 TCRs covered the entire spike protein, and the dominant responses fell in regions 160-218 and 743-854. Because no day 14 peak-response samples were available, the repertoires could be characterized only after the peak T cell response. The 56-69-year group was small, and its depth increase did not reach significance, likely because of low power. After two AZD1222 doses, spike-specific TCR breadth and depth were significantly higher than at day 0 and than in MenACWY recipients.

The source material was peripheral blood, sampled on day 0 of AZD1222 vaccination. The sequence joins TRBV28 to TRBJ1-2; a tentative D match to TRBD1 spans 5 bases. This receptor was identified in an adult in good health. This receptor carries the CDR3 CASTWVLGTWGYTF. The DNA sequence follows: TGTGCCAGCACCTGGGTCCTGGGGACCTGGGGCTACACCTTC.